Sequencing of this TCR beta chain was carried out in a study of T cell changes during pregnancy in multiple sclerosis. Using immunoSEQ multiplex PCR, the repertoire was profiled, and TCRdb retains in-frame clones only, with some absent. The repertoire consists of approximately 46,000 clones, with over 75% occurring once and the leading ten covering 6.5% to 9.5%. CDR3 length: 19 residues. V shed 4 bases and J 0 bases; nucleotides not matched to a gene: 11. Germline V gives CDR1 SGHDN, CDR2 FVKESK. The specimen was CD8+ T cells from peripheral blood mononuclear cells, collected in the second trimester of pregnancy. The clonotype originates from a female donor with multiple sclerosis, enrolled in a pregnancy study. The chain is built from TRBV14 and TRBJ2-1; 11 bases are a match to TRBD2. CDR3 bases: TGTGCCAGCAGCCCCGGACTAGCGGGTCTTACTAGCTCCTACAATGAGCAGTTCTTC. It yields the protein CASSPGLAGLTSSYNEQFF.